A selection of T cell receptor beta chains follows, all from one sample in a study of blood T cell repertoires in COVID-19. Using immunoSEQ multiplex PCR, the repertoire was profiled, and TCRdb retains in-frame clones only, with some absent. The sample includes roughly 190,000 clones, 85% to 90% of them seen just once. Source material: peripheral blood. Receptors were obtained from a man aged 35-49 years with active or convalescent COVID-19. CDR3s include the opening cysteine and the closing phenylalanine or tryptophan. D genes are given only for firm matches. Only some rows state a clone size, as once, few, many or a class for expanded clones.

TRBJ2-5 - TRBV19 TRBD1 TGTGCCACCGCATTTAATCGACAGGGGCAAGAGACCCAGTACTTC CATAFNRQGQETQYF
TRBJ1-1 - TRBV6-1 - TGTGCCAGCAGTGAATCCCCCCTTGAAGCTTTCTTT CASSESPLEAFF
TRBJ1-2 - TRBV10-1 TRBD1 TGCGCCGGAGACAAACAGGGGGCCTATGGCTACACCTTC CAGDKQGAYGYTF
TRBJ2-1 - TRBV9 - TGTGCCAGCAGCGCGCTAGCGGAGGGGGACAATGAGCAGTTCTTC CASSALAEGDNEQFF
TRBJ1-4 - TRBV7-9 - TGTGCCAGCAGCTCAGCGAGGCGCGAGGAAAAACTGTTTTTT CASSSARREEKLFF
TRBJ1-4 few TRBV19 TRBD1 TGTGCCAGTAGTCGGCAGGGGGTTGTAACTAATGAAAAACTGTTTTTT CASSRQGVVTNEKLFF
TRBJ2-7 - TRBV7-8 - TGTGCCAGCAGCTCGAGACTAGAGAACTACGAGCAGTACTTC CASSSRLENYEQYF
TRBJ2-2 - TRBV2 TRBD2 TGTGCCAGCAGTGAGCAGGGACTAAACACCGGGGAGCTGTTTTTT CASSEQGLNTGELFF
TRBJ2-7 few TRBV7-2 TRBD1 TGTGCCAGCAGCAAACTATCCGGGACAGGTTCCTACGAGCAGTACTTC CASSKLSGTGSYEQYF
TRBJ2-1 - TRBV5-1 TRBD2 TGCGCCAGCAGCTTGGCGCGGCTAGCGGGGACCAATGAGCAGTTCTTC CASSLARLAGTNEQFF
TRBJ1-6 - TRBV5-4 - TGTGCCAGCAGCTCCCGCGAAACAGGGTTTAATTCACCCCTCCACTTT CASSSRETGFNSPLHF
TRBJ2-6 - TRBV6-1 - TGTGCCAGCAATGATGGCCAATCTGTCGGGGCCAACGTCCTGACTTTC CASNDGQSVGANVLTF
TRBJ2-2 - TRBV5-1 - TGCGCCAGCAGCCGGAACACCGGGGAGCTGTTTTTT CASSRNTGELFF
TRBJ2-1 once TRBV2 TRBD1 TGTGCCAGCCCTATCACAGGGGATGAGCAGTTCTTC CASPITGDEQFF
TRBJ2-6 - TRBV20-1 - TGCAGTGCTAGTGGTGCGGAATCTGGGGCCAACGTCCTGACTTTC CSASGAESGANVLTF
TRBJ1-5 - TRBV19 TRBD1 TGTGCCAGTAGTATAGATAGGACAGGGACAGGGCCCCAGCATTTT CASSIDRTGTGPQHF
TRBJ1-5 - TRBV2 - TGTGCCAGCAGTGAACAGAATAGCAATCAGCCCCAGCATTTT CASSEQNSNQPQHF
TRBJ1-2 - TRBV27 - TGTGCCAGCAGTTTATCGGGTGGCAGGGGACTATTTTATGGCTACACCTTC CASSLSGGRGLFYGYTF
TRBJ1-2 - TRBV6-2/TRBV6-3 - TGTGCCAGCAGTCACCGGGATTCCTATCGTGGCTACACCTTC CASSHRDSYRGYTF
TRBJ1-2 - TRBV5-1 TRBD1 TGCGCCAGCAGCTTGCAGGGACAGGGGGCTTTTGGCTACACCTTC CASSLQGQGAFGYTF
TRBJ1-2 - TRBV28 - TGTGCCAGCACCGCAGGATCTCGCGGCTACACCTTC CASTAGSRGYTF
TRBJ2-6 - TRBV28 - TGTGCCAGCAGTGGCAGGTCTGGGGCCAACGTCCTGACTTTC CASSGRSGANVLTF
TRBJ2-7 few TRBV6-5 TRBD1 TGTGCCAGCAGGGCAACCGGGACAGGGGGCTACGAGCAGTACTTC CASRATGTGGYEQYF
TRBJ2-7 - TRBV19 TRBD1 TGTGCCAGTAGTATGCCGGGACAGGGGTACAACGAGCAGTACTTC CASSMPGQGYNEQYF
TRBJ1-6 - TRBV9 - TGTGCCAGCAGCGTAGAGCCAGGGGATAATTCACCCCTCCACTTT CASSVEPGDNSPLHF
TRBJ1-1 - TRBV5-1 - TGCGCCAGCAGCTTGGTCGAGACGGGCACTGAAGCTTTCTTT CASSLVETGTEAFF
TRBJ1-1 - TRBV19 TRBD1 TGTGCCAGTAGTATAAGACAGGGGGAGACGAACACTGAAGCTTTCTTT CASSIRQGETNTEAFF
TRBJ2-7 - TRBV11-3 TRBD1 TGTGCCAGCAGCTGGGGACAGGGCTACGAGCAGTACTTC CASSWGQGYEQYF
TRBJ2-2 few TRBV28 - TGTGCCAGCAGCCCACAGGGAACCCACGCCCTTTCGTCCGGGGAGCTGTTTTTT CASSPQGTHALSSGELFF
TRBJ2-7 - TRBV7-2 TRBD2 TGTGCCAGCAGCTTAAGGACTAGCGGGTCCCGCTACGAGCAGTACTTC CASSLRTSGSRYEQYF
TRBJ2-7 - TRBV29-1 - TGCAGCGTTGCAGACAGGCATTCGTACGAGCAGTACTTC CSVADRHSYEQYF
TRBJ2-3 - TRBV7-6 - TGTGCCAGCAGTCCAGGGGACGATACGCAGTATTTT CASSPGDDTQYF
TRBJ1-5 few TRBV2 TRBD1 TGTGCCAGCAGTGGAGGACAGGGGGATCAGCCCCAGCATTTT CASSGGQGDQPQHF
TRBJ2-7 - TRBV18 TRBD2 TGTGCCAGCTCACCCGAACGACTAGCGGGAGCCCCCTCCGAGCAGTACTTC CASSPERLAGAPSEQYF
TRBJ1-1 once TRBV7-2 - TGTGCCAGCAGCTTATCCAGGACAGCCCCACTCTGGGCTTTCTTT CASSLSRTAPLWAFF
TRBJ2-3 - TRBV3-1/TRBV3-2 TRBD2 TGTGCCAGCAGCCAAGGCCTAGCGGGGGCAGGACATACGCAGTATTTT CASSQGLAGAGHTQYF
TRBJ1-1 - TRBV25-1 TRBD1 TGTGCCAGCAGTGAATGGGGGACAGGGATTAGGAGTACTGAAGCTTTCTTT CASSEWGTGIRSTEAFF
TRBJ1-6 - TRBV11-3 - TGTGCCAGCAGCTTAGATCGTGACTTCTCGGGTTCACCCCTCCACTTT CASSLDRDFSGSPLHF
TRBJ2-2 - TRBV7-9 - TGTGCCAGCAGCCTCACTGGTGTGTCCGGGGAGCTGTTTTTT CASSLTGVSGELFF
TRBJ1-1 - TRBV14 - TGTGCCAGCAGCCGCCAAGGATGGGAGGACACTGAAGCTTTCTTT CASSRQGWEDTEAFF
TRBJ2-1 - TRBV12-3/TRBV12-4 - TGTGCCCTCGGGACCTACAATGAGCAGTTCTTC CALGTYNEQFF
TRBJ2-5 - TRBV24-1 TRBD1 TGTGCCACCAGTGACCGCCGGGACAGCGAAGAGACCCAGTACTTC CATSDRRDSEETQYF
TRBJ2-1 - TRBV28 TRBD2 TGTGCCAGTCATCTTCACCCACTAGCGGGAGCATACAATGAGCAGTTCTTC CASHLHPLAGAYNEQFF
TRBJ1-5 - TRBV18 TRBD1 TGTGCCAGCTCAACAACCGGGACAGGGGACACTCAGCCCCAGCATTTT CASSTTGTGDTQPQHF
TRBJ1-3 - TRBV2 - TGTGCCAGCAGCCCTTCCCGGGGTCGAGGAAACACCATATATTTT CASSPSRGRGNTIYF
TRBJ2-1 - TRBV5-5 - TGTGCCAGCAGCCGCCGGGACAGTCAATCTAGCGGGCAATACAATGAGCAGTTCTTC CASSRRDSQSSGQYNEQFF
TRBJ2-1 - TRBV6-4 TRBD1 TGTGCCAGCAGTGACAGCCAACAGGGGGGCAATGAGCAGTTCTTC CASSDSQQGGNEQFF
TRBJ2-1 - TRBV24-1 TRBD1 TGTGCCACCAGTGACAGGGACAGGGGCAATGAGCAGTTCTTC CATSDRDRGNEQFF
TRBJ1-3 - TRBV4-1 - TGCGCCAGCAGCCAAGATGGTGCGGCTCGCTCTGGAAACACCATATATTTT CASSQDGAARSGNTIYF
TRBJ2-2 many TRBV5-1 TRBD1 TGCGCCAGCAGCCCGGGGACAGGGGGTAACACCGGGGAGCTGTTTTTT CASSPGTGGNTGELFF
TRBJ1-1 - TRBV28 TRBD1 TGTGCCAGCAGTCCGGCCACACCGGGACAGGGGTTGGCTGAAGCTTTCTTT CASSPATPGQGLAEAFF
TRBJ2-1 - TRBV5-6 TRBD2 TGTGCCAGCAGGTCCGGGACTAGCGGGAGTTCTCGCTACAATGAGCAGTTCTTC CASRSGTSGSSRYNEQFF
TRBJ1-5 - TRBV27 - TGTGCCAGCAGTACGGGGTATAGCAATCAGCCCCAGCATTTT CASSTGYSNQPQHF
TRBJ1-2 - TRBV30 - TGTGCCTGGAGTGTTCAGGCCGACTATGGCTACACCTTC CAWSVQADYGYTF
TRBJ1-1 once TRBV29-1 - TGCAGCGTTGAGGAAGGGGCCACTGAAGCTTTCTTT CSVEEGATEAFF